Listed below are T cell receptor beta chains from one sample, sequenced in a study of blood T cell repertoires in COVID-19. TCRdb keeps only in-frame clones here, not all; method: immunoSEQ multiplex PCR. The sample includes nearly 300,000 clones, under 90% seen only once; the top ten take less than 3.5%. Material: PBMCs or T cells enriched from blood (not recorded which). The receptors come from a woman in her fifties or sixties who had been exposed to COVID-19. Each CDR3 is given with its conserved first and last residue. The order of the fields is V gene, clone size, J gene, D gene, CDR3 protein, CDR3 DNA. D genes are given only for firm matches. Expanded clones get a size class; other rows say once, few or many, or leave the size out.

v_gene: TRBV5-1; abundance: -; j_gene: TRBJ2-2; d_gene: TRBD1; CDR3aa: CASSGETGRTGELFF; CDR3nt: TGCGCCAGCAGCGGGGAGACAGGGAGAACCGGGGAGCTGTTTTTT
v_gene: TRBV27; abundance: -; j_gene: TRBJ1-5; d_gene: TRBD1; CDR3aa: CASSLPHRGYDQPQHF; CDR3nt: TGTGCCAGCAGTTTACCCCACAGGGGGTATGATCAGCCCCAGCATTTT
v_gene: TRBV19; abundance: once; j_gene: TRBJ2-7; d_gene: TRBD2; CDR3aa: CASSKGLAEPEQYF; CDR3nt: TGTGCCAGTAGCAAGGGACTAGCGGAACCCGAGCAGTACTTC
v_gene: TRBV6-1; abundance: -; j_gene: TRBJ1-4; d_gene: -; CDR3aa: CASSEVNPVEKLFF; CDR3nt: TGTGCCAGCAGTGAAGTAAACCCGGTGGAAAAACTGTTTTTT
v_gene: TRBV2; abundance: -; j_gene: TRBJ2-3; d_gene: TRBD2; CDR3aa: CASSEPLAGATDTQYF; CDR3nt: TGTGCCAGCAGTGAACCCCTAGCGGGGGCCACAGATACGCAGTATTTT
v_gene: TRBV19; abundance: -; j_gene: TRBJ1-1; d_gene: TRBD1; CDR3aa: CASSMSPRTGLINTEAFF; CDR3nt: TGTGCCAGTAGTATGTCCCCCCGGACAGGTCTGATAAACACTGAAGCTTTCTTT
v_gene: TRBV4-1; abundance: -; j_gene: TRBJ1-2; d_gene: -; CDR3aa: CASSPDGAGRLFGYGYTF; CDR3nt: TGCGCCAGCAGCCCGGACGGAGCGGGCCGGTTGTTCGGCTATGGCTACACCTTC
v_gene: TRBV19; abundance: -; j_gene: TRBJ1-5; d_gene: -; CDR3aa: CASSDRAGRSSQPQHF; CDR3nt: TGTGCCAGTAGTGATCGGGCGGGCAGGAGTTCGCAGCCCCAGCATTTT
v_gene: TRBV2; abundance: -; j_gene: TRBJ1-4; d_gene: -; CDR3aa: CASTTFGGNEKLFF; CDR3nt: TGTGCCAGCACAACCTTCGGCGGGAATGAAAAACTGTTTTTT
v_gene: TRBV6-1; abundance: -; j_gene: TRBJ1-5; d_gene: TRBD1; CDR3aa: CASSGLGQGGLWPQHF; CDR3nt: TGTGCCAGCAGTGGCCTGGGACAGGGTGGGCTGTGGCCCCAGCATTTT
v_gene: TRBV10-3; abundance: -; j_gene: TRBJ1-1; d_gene: TRBD1; CDR3aa: CAISENRGTEAFF; CDR3nt: TGTGCCATCAGTGAGAACAGGGGCACTGAAGCTTTCTTT
v_gene: TRBV7-2; abundance: few; j_gene: TRBJ2-1; d_gene: TRBD2; CDR3aa: CASSLGGGHSYNEQFF; CDR3nt: TGTGCCAGCAGCTTAGGCGGGGGGCACTCCTACAATGAGCAGTTCTTC
v_gene: TRBV10-3; abundance: -; j_gene: TRBJ1-2; d_gene: TRBD1; CDR3aa: CAISALGQGGGYTF; CDR3nt: TGTGCCATCAGTGCACTTGGACAGGGCGGTGGCTACACCTTC
v_gene: TRBV4-1; abundance: -; j_gene: TRBJ1-1; d_gene: TRBD1; CDR3aa: CASSQGDRITLNTEAFF; CDR3nt: TGCGCCAGCAGCCAAGGGGACAGAATAACCCTGAACACTGAAGCTTTCTTT
v_gene: TRBV6-6; abundance: -; j_gene: TRBJ1-1; d_gene: -; CDR3aa: CASSYPQGLTEAFF; CDR3nt: TGTGCCAGCAGTTACCCACAGGGTTTGACTGAAGCTTTCTTT
v_gene: TRBV15; abundance: -; j_gene: TRBJ1-2; d_gene: -; CDR3aa: CATSSSDSYGYTF; CDR3nt: TGTGCCACCAGCAGCTCGGACAGCTATGGCTACACCTTC
v_gene: TRBV30; abundance: few; j_gene: TRBJ2-3; d_gene: -; CDR3aa: CAWSGMRLLYF; CDR3nt: TGTGCCTGGAGTGGTATGAGACTTCTGTATTTT
v_gene: TRBV20-1; abundance: -; j_gene: TRBJ2-5; d_gene: -; CDR3aa: CSASKPVMETQYF; CDR3nt: TGCAGTGCTAGTAAACCGGTAATGGAGACCCAGTACTTC
v_gene: TRBV5-1; abundance: once; j_gene: TRBJ2-1; d_gene: TRBD2; CDR3aa: CASSLGSGGSSYNEQFF; CDR3nt: TGCGCCAGCAGCTTGGGAAGCGGGGGGAGCTCCTACAATGAGCAGTTCTTC
v_gene: TRBV2; abundance: -; j_gene: TRBJ2-2; d_gene: -; CDR3aa: CASSAGGVANTGELFF; CDR3nt: TGTGCCAGCAGTGCTGGCGGGGTTGCGAACACCGGGGAGCTGTTTTTT